Listed here are 18 T cell receptor beta chains from one sample, sequenced in a study of T cell changes during pregnancy in multiple sclerosis. Clones were sequenced by immunoSEQ multiplex PCR, and TCRdb holds only the in-frame ones, with some missing. Among 30,000 to 40,000 clones listed, about 95% were seen once. Source: CD4+ T cells from peripheral blood mononuclear cells, taken in the second trimester of pregnancy. The receptor set was obtained from a female donor with multiple sclerosis, enrolled in a pregnancy study.

The rearrangement joins TRBV5-1 to TRBJ2-2; tentatively, D is TRBD1 (8 bases). Trimming pared 0 bases from V and 0 bases from J, leaving 12 bases between. Germline V gives CDR1 SGHRS, CDR2 YFSETQ. This CDR3 comprises 17 residues. The CDR3 DNA is TGCGCCAGCAGCTTGGGACAGGGGAGGGCGAACACCGGGGAGCTGTTTTTT. This gives the protein CASSLGQGRANTGELFF.

The V gene is TRBV10-3, the J gene TRBJ2-3; D possibly corresponds to TRBD2 (6 bases). Germline V gene lookup returns CDR1 ENHRY and CDR2 SYGVKD. V was shortened by 6 bases and J by 0 bases, with 10 bases between the two germline ends. The CDR3 runs to 14 residues. As DNA, the CDR3 is TGTGCCATCAGCCCGGGACTTAGCACAGATACGCAGTATTTT. Its protein product is CAISPGLSTDTQYF.

This clone was seen just once. The chain links TRBV7-2 to TRBJ1-6, with 12 bases identical to TRBD1. CDR3 size: 15 residues. Germline CDR1 SGHTA, CDR2 FQGNSA. V was pared by 7 bases and J by 7 bases, with 5 bases of the junction left unmatched. In nucleotides, the CDR3 is TGTGCCAGCACCAGGGACAGGGGGCCGAATTCACCCCTCCACTTT. Amino acid sequence: CASTRDRGPNSPLHF.

V and J are TRBV4-1 and TRBJ1-1, with 8 bases aligning to TRBD1. The CDR3 is made up of 13 amino acids. V lost 2 bases to trimming and J lost 11 bases; unmatched junction nucleotides: 7. Germline V gene lookup returns CDR1 MGHRA and CDR2 YSYEKL. The CDR3 protein is CASSQPQGVRAFF. The CDR3 region has the DNA TGCGCCAGCAGCCAACCACAGGGGGTTCGGGCTTTCTTT.

V usage is TRBV7-8 and J usage is TRBJ2-1; TRBD2 matches at 13 bases. V gave up 5 bases and J gave up 6 bases; unmatched junction bases: 7. The CDR3 totals 16 residues. Germline-derived CDR1 and CDR2 are SGHVS and FQNEAQ. For the CDR3, the DNA is TGTGCCAGCAGCCCCACTAGCGGGAGGGTTAGCAATGAGCAGTTCTTC. Translation gives CASSPTSGRVSNEQFF.

This rearrangement joins TRBV19 to TRBJ1-3; D possibly corresponds to TRBD1 (5 bases). Germline V gene lookup returns CDR1 LNHDA and CDR2 SQIVND (reference sequence). This CDR3 has 14 amino acids. Between the trimmed V and J ends, which lost 7 bases and 8 bases, there was a span of 18 bases. DNA of the CDR3: TGTGCCAGTACCCTCGGCACCGGAGGGGACACCATATATTTT. Its translation is CASTLGTGGDTIYF.

The genes are TRBV7-3 and TRBJ2-2; maybe TRBD2 (6 bases). Germline loops: CDR1 SGHTA, CDR2 FQGTGA. The V end was cut by 5 bases, the J end by 3 bases, with 13 bases between. The CDR3 is 15 residues long. This CDR3 reads CASSTGAGYTGELFF. In DNA form, the CDR3 reads TGTGCCAGCAGCACCGGGGCGGGGTACACCGGGGAGCTGTTTTTT.

The V call is TRBV13, the J call TRBJ2-7, with 8 positions matching TRBD2. This CDR3 region has 15 residues. V lost 5 bases and J lost 7; bases outside the gene matches: 13. The germline CDR1 and CDR2 sequences are PRHDT and FYEKMQ (reference sequence). The CDR3 protein is CASSLSGHGGAEQYF. The CDR3 DNA reads as TGTGCCAGCAGCCTTTCGGGACACGGGGGGGCGGAGCAGTACTTC.

The DNA for the CDR3 is TGTGCCAGCAGTGTATCCTTGGGGGGGGTCTCCTACGAGCAGTACTTC. Translation gives CASSVSLGGVSYEQYF. The chain links TRBV6-1 to TRBJ2-7; 7 nucleotides line up with TRBD2. Trimming at V came to 4 bases and at J to 0 bases, leaving 9 bases not matched to a gene. Germline loops: CDR1 MNHNS, CDR2 SASEGT. This CDR3 is 16 amino acids long.

The chain carries TRBV2 and TRBJ1-4, with 8 positions matching TRBD1. J gave up 3 bases and V 7 bases, and 7 bases lay outside the gene matches. Germline V gives CDR1 SNHLY, CDR2 FYNNEI. The CDR3 length is 15 residues. The CDR3 nucleotides read TGTGCCAGCACCCGAGACAGGGGACCTAATGAAAAACTGTTTTTT. As protein: CASTRDRGPNEKLFF.

The rearrangement uses TRBV18 and TRBJ1-1, with 7 nucleotides matching TRBD1. This CDR3 is 13 amino acids long. Germline V gene lookup returns CDR1 KGHSH and CDR2 LQKENI. V lost 3 bases, J lost 8 bases, and 6 bases stayed unmatched. CDR3 nucleotides: TGTGCCAGCTCACCCGCATTGGACAGGGAAGCTTTCTTT. Its protein is CASSPALDREAFF.

The chain carries TRBV11-2 and TRBJ1-6; 8 positions agree with TRBD1. CDR3 length equals 18 residues. Looked up from germline, CDR1 is SGHAT and CDR2 is FQNNGV. The trim removed 1 base at V and 10 bases at J, leaving 15 bases unmatched. CDR3 sequence: CASSLVLTGVSGWSPLHF. The CDR3 DNA is TGTGCCAGCAGCTTAGTTTTGACAGGGGTATCGGGGTGGTCACCCCTCCACTTT.

The V and J genes are TRBV28 and TRBJ1-2; 10 bases are shared with TRBD1. The V gene end was trimmed by 10 bases and the J gene end by 8 bases; junction bases not matched to a gene: 4. Germline CDR1 reads MDHEN; CDR2 reads SYDVKM. This CDR3 comprises 11 residues. The CDR3 loop is CATRTGGGYTF. CDR3 in DNA: TGTGCCACCAGGACAGGGGGGGGCTACACCTTC.

As concerns this clone: The sample holds other DNA sequences that translate to the same CDR3. The chain recombines TRBV9 with TRBJ1-3; D gene uncertain. The V end was cut by 0 bases, the J end by 1 base, with 5 bases between. This CDR3 has 14 amino acids. Germline assignment: CDR1 SGDLS and CDR2 YYNGEE. The CDR3 is CASSVAGSGNTIYF. The CDR3 bases are TGTGCCAGCAGCGTAGCGGGATCTGGAAACACCATATATTTT.

V and J are TRBV9 and TRBJ2-1; 10 bases agree with TRBD1. Germline CDR1 SGDLS, CDR2 YYNGEE. V shed 0 bases and J 6 bases; nucleotides not matched to a gene: 3. The CDR3 totals 15 residues. The CDR3 DNA is TGTGCCAGCAGCGTAGGTGGGACAGGGGTCAATGAGCAGTTCTTC. This translates into CASSVGGTGVNEQFF.

The chain combines TRBV5-4 with TRBJ1-4; no reliable D call. V lost 1 base and J 3 bases, leaving 10 bases between the germline ends. The CDR3 is 15 amino acids. Germline CDR1 SGHNT, CDR2 YYREEE (reference sequence). The CDR3 protein is CASSLRGQPNEKLFF. The CDR3 nucleotides are TGTGCCAGCAGCTTGAGAGGTCAACCTAATGAAAAACTGTTTTTT.

Only one count was recorded for this clone. The V and J genes are TRBV2 and TRBJ2-1; 11 positions match TRBD1. This CDR3 contains 16 residues. Trimming cost V 6 bases and J 15 bases; bases outside gene matches: 19. From germline, CDR1 is SNHLY and CDR2 FYNNEI. CDR3 protein: CASRSPGQGGLKEWFF. In DNA form, the CDR3 reads TGTGCCAGCAGGTCTCCGGGACAGGGGGGGCTAAAGGAGTGGTTCTTC.

The chain joins TRBV28 to TRBJ1-3, with D unclear. V gave up 3 bases and J gave up 1 base, with 4 bases separating them. CDR1 and CDR2 (germline): MDHEN, SYDVKM. CDR3 length: 13 amino acids. The DNA of the CDR3 is TGTGCCAGCAGTTTCGGGTCTGGAAACACCATATATTTT. Translating gives CASSFGSGNTIYF.